The 13 T cell receptor beta chains reported below all come from one sample, sequenced in a study of blood T cells in healthy people across ages (dated by TCRdb to the mid-2010s). The library was built by means of 5' RACE. TCRdb shows the sequencer as Illumina HiSeq 2500. A second about 7 to 11 cycle PCR used a sample-barcoded 5' primer and a J-beta primer mix. The public reads were reprocessed in TCRdb via fastp at Q25 and MiXCR, keeping in-frame beta chains. Each CDR3 protein appears once, grouped with its most common genes and DNA. In all, the sample holds around 900,000 distinct CDR3 sequences, and approximately 50% of those were seen once. The leading ten clones occupy over 20% of the sample. Sequenced input: blood. The receptors here all came from a woman between 55 and 75 years old in good health.

This clonotype was seen a few times. The chain employs TRBV3-1 and TRBJ2-1; D is ambiguous. There are 15 residues in the CDR3. Germline lookup yields CDR1 LGHDT and CDR2 YNNKEL (reference sequence). V dropped 2 bases and J dropped 1 base, with 9 bases sitting between them. The CDR3, as DNA: TGTGCCAGCAGCCAAAGCGTCTCTTCCTACAATGAGCAGTTCTTC. This gives the protein CASSQSVSSYNEQFF.

This clonotype was counted only a few times. This chain connects TRBV28 to TRBJ2-7, with D tentatively TRBD1 (6 bases). Germline-derived CDR1 and CDR2 are MDHEN and SYDVKM. The V end was cut by 3 bases, the J end by 6 bases, with 15 bases between. The CDR3 extends over 14 amino acids. The CDR3 protein is CASSFIELGGEQYF. CDR3 sequence (DNA): TGTGCCAGCAGTTTTATTGAGCTAGGGGGCGAGCAGTACTTC. The whole variable domain, remainder taken from reference TRBV28 and TRBJ2-7, is DVKVTQSSRYLVKRTGEKVFLECVQDMDHENMFWYRQDPGLGLRLIYFSYDVKMKEKGDIPEGYSVSREKKERFSLILESASTNQTSMYLCASSFIELGGEQYFGPGTRLTVT.

This chain connects TRBV6-6 to TRBJ1-2; a weak D match, TRBD1 (6 bases). CDR1 is MNHNY, CDR2 SVGAGI, per germline (reference sequence). V was shortened by 6 bases and J by 5 bases, with 13 bases between the two germline ends. This CDR3 comprises 13 residues. The CDR3 nucleotides are TGTGCCAGCAGCCAGGTACAGGGATATGGCTACACCTTC. Its protein product is CASSQVQGYGYTF.

This chain links TRBV5-1 with TRBJ2-1; the D gene is possibly TRBD2 (6 bases). Germline CDR1 is SGHRS and CDR2 is YFSETQ. V lost 0 bases to trimming and J lost 0 bases, with 13 bases between them. The CDR3 runs 17 residues. The CDR3 sequence is CASSLGVEGGSYNEQFF. CDR3 nucleotides: TGCGCCAGCAGCTTGGGAGTGGAGGGAGGCTCCTACAATGAGCAGTTCTTC.

This clonotype has just one count. CDR3 DNA: TGCAGTGCTCAAGTGCCGACAACGATCCGCAATGAGCAGTTCTTC. This codes for CSAQVPTTIRNEQFF. V usage is TRBV20-1 and J usage is TRBJ2-1; D call uncertain. Trimming left V 5 bases short and J 6 bases short, with 20 bases between. Germline-derived CDR1 and CDR2 are DFQATT and SNEGSKA (reference sequence). This CDR3 has 15 amino acids.

This sequence joins TRBV2 and TRBJ2-1; the D is unclear. Germline values: CDR1 SNHLY, CDR2 FYNNEI. This CDR3 is 12 amino acids long. Between the trimmed V and J ends, which lost 7 bases and 7 bases, there was a span of 11 bases. The CDR3 loop reads CASILEGNEQFF. The CDR3 DNA sequence: TGTGCCAGCATCCTAGAAGGTAATGAGCAGTTCTTC.

This chain links TRBV14 with TRBJ2-1, with D unclear. Deletions cut 2 bases from V and 6 bases from J, with 11 bases between. The CDR3 sequence is 14 residues long. CDR1 is SGHDN, CDR2 FVKESK, per germline. The CDR3 loop reads CASSQNPVRNEQFF. In DNA, the CDR3 is TGTGCCAGCAGCCAAAACCCCGTTCGCAATGAGCAGTTCTTC.

The chain combines TRBV20-1 with TRBJ1-2; TRBD1 agrees at 8 bases. After removal of 4 bases from V and 9 bases from J, the junction contained 13 bases not matched to a gene. Germline assignment: CDR1 DFQATT and CDR2 SNEGSKA (reference sequence). CDR3 size: 14 residues. The CDR3 loop reads CSAKVAGGIVSYTF. The CDR3, as DNA: TGCAGTGCTAAGGTCGCAGGGGGCATAGTGAGCTACACCTTC.

This clonotype has a handful of counts. This chain links TRBV7-2 with TRBJ2-3; 7 bases fit TRBD2. This CDR3 is 15 amino acids long. The germline V gene encodes CDR1 SGHTA and CDR2 FQGNSA. V lost 5 bases to trimming and J lost 6 bases; unmatched junction nucleotides: 11. The CDR3 DNA sequence: TGTGCCAGCAGCACCTTAGCGGGCCTTCTTGATACGCAGTATTTT. Translated: CASSTLAGLLDTQYF.

V gene TRBV6-6 combines with J gene TRBJ2-4, with D uncertain. Between the trimmed V and J ends, which lost 6 bases and 0 bases, there was a span of 18 bases. Germline V gene data show CDR1 as MNHNY and CDR2 as SVGAGI (reference sequence). The CDR3 length is 17 residues. CDR3 protein: CASSSLNKLLAKNIQYF. As DNA, the CDR3 is TGTGCCAGCAGCTCTCTTAACAAACTTTTAGCCAAAAACATTCAGTACTTC.

The chain has TRBV27 and TRBJ2-4; D might be TRBD1 (5 bases). Per germline, CDR1 MNHEY and CDR2 SMNVEV (reference sequence). There are 13 residues in the CDR3. Deletions cut 8 bases from V and 0 bases from J, with 8 bases between. For the CDR3, the DNA is TGTGCCAGCGCAGGGATAGCCAAAAACATTCAGTACTTC. It translates to CASAGIAKNIQYF.

This clonotype was detected only once. This chain uses TRBV20-1 with TRBJ2-6; D is perhaps TRBD1 (6 bases). The CDR3 contains 14 residues. Per the germline V gene, CDR1 is DFQATT and CDR2 is SNEGSKA (reference sequence). V was clipped by 1 base and J by 13 bases, with 17 bases between them. CDR3 DNA: TGCAGTGCTAGAGGGGGAACAGGGCCCTGGGTCCTGACTTTC. This gives the protein CSARGGTGPWVLTF.

This chain connects TRBV7-9 to TRBJ2-6; a possible D gene is TRBD2 (5 bases). Trimming left V 0 bases short and J 4 bases short, with 10 bases between. CDR3 length: 16 residues. The germline V gene encodes CDR1 SEHNR and CDR2 FQNEAQ (reference sequence). The CDR3 sequence: CASSLAEGSGANVLTF. The CDR3 DNA is TGTGCCAGCAGCTTAGCCGAAGGGAGCGGGGCCAACGTCCTGACTTTC. The full variable domain, rest sourced from reference TRBV7-9 and TRBJ2-6, is DTGVSQNPRHKITKRGQNVTFRCDPISEHNRLYWYRQTLGQGPEFLTYFQNEAQLEKSRLLSDRFSAERPKGSFSTLEIQRTEQGDSAMYLCASSLAEGSGANVLTFGAGSRLTVL.